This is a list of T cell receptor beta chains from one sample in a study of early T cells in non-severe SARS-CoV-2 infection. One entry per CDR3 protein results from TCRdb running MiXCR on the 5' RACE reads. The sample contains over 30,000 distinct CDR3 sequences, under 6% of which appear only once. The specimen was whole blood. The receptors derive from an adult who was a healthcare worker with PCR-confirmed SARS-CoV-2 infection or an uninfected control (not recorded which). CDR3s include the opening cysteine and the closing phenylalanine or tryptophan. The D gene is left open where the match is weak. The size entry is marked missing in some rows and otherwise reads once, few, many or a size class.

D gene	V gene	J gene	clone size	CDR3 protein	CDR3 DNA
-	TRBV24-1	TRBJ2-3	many	CATSDPDFADTQYF	TGTGCCACCAGTGACCCCGACTTTGCAGATACGCAGTATTTT
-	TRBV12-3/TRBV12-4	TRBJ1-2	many	CASRPPQGPDYTF	TGTGCCAGCAGGCCGCCCCAGGGGCCCGACTACACCTTC
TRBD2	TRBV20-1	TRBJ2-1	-	CSATRGGSSYNEQFF	TGCAGTGCTACCCGGGGGGGTAGCTCCTACAATGAGCAGTTCTTC
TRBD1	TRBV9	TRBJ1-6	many	CASSPQGAGGVGNSPLHF	TGTGCCAGCAGCCCCCAGGGGGCTGGAGGGGTCGGGAATTCACCCCTCCACTTT
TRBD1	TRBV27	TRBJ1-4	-	CASSVTGGSEKLFF	TGTGCCAGCAGTGTGACAGGGGGGAGTGAAAAACTGTTTTTT
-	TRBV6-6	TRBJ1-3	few	CASRTEGFTIYF	TGTGCCAGCAGAACAGAAGGGTTCACCATATATTTT
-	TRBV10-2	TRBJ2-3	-	CASKTGTDTQYF	TGCGCCAGTAAAACAGGGACGGATACGCAGTATTTT
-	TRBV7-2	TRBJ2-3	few	CASSLGVGDTDTQYF	TGTGCCAGCAGCTTAGGGGTGGGAGACACAGATACGCAGTATTTT
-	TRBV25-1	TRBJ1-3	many	CASSVRGTIYF	TGTGCCAGCAGTGTTCGGGGCACCATATATTTT
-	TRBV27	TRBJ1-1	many	CASRRGYTEAFF	TGTGCCAGCAGACGGGGTTACACTGAAGCTTTCTTT
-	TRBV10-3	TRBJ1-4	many	CAITPGLEEKLFF	TGTGCCATCACGCCGGGGCTAGAGGAAAAACTGTTTTTT
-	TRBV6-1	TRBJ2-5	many	CASTPAAEETQYF	TGTGCCAGCACTCCGGCAGCGGAAGAGACCCAGTACTTC
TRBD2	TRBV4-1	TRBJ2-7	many	CASSQVGGGEQYF	TGCGCCAGCAGCCAAGTTGGGGGGGGCGAGCAGTACTTC
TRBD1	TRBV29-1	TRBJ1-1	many	CSVEYWGSGTGVTEAFF	TGCAGCGTTGAATATTGGGGGTCCGGGACAGGGGTCACTGAAGCTTTCTTT
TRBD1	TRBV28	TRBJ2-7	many	CASSILPGQGIYEQYF	TGTGCCAGCAGCATTTTACCGGGACAGGGTATTTACGAGCAGTACTTC
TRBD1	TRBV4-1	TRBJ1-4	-	CASSQVQGATNEKLFF	TGCGCCAGCAGCCAAGTTCAGGGGGCAACTAATGAAAAACTGTTTTTT
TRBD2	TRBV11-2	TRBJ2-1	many	CASSHTSGGSYNEQFF	TGTGCCAGCAGCCATACTAGCGGGGGGTCCTACAATGAGCAGTTCTTC
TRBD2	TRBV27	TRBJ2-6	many	CASTQAAGGSGANVLTF	TGTGCCAGCACCCAGGCGGCGGGGGGCTCTGGGGCCAACGTCCTGACTTTC
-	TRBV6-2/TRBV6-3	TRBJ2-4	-	CASSKLTGLSAKNIQYF	TGTGCCAGCAGTAAACTAACCGGGCTGTCAGCCAAAAACATTCAGTACTTC
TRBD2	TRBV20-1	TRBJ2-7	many	CSASRGSGGYEQYF	TGCAGTGCTTCCCGGGGTAGCGGGGGGTACGAGCAGTACTTC
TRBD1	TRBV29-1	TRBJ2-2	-	CSVEDRVNTGELFF	TGCAGCGTAGAAGACAGGGTCAACACCGGGGAGCTGTTTTTT
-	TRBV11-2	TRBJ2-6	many	CASSDWVTTGANVLTF	TGTGCCAGCAGCGATTGGGTTACTACTGGGGCCAACGTCCTGACTTTC
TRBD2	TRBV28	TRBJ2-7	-	CASSSSGGTYEQYF	TGTGCCAGCAGTTCTAGCGGGGGGACCTACGAGCAGTACTTC
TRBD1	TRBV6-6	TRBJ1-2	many	CASSYLRQGLVHGYTF	TGTGCCAGCAGTTACCTCCGACAGGGGCTCGTCCATGGCTACACCTTC
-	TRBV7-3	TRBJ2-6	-	CASSLPGANVLTF	TGTGCCAGCAGCTTACCTGGGGCCAACGTCCTGACTTTC